The clone carrying this TCR beta chain was recorded a few times. TCRdb's table, derived via immunoSEQ multiplex PCR, lists solely in-frame clones and lacks some. There are under 250,000 clones in the sample; roughly 83% occur only once, and 1.3% lies in the top ten. These data are taken from a study of blood T cell repertoires in COVID-19. About the study: T cells, B-cell-depleted T cells, or PBMCs supplied cDNA or gDNA.

The trim removed 0 bases at V and 6 bases at J, leaving 7 bases unmatched. The CDR3 has 16 residues. The germline V gene encodes CDR1 LGHDT and CDR2 YNNKEL (reference sequence). Sequences were obtained from PBMCs or T cells enriched from blood (not recorded which). The clonotype comes from a woman between 40 and 50 years old with acute COVID-19. The V and J genes are TRBV3-1 (or the pseudogene TRBV3-2) and TRBJ2-1; 8 bases fit TRBD1. The CDR3 DNA reads TGTGCCAGCAGCCAAGAAGGACAGGGAGGAAGCAATGAGCAGTTCTTC. Residues: CASSQEGQGGSNEQFF.